Following are 26 T cell receptor beta chains from one sample sequenced in a study of breast tumors, draining lymph nodes, adjacent tissues (dated by TCRdb to the mid-2010s). Preparation of the library involved multiplex PCR. The sequencer was an Illumina HiSeq 2000. Through fastp at Q25 and MiXCR, TCRdb rebuilt clones from the public reads, retaining in-frame beta chains. When rows share a CDR3 protein, they turn into one entry using the most common DNA and genes. The sample includes approximately 100,000 distinct CDR3 sequences, with more than 30% observed a single time. Clones ranked in the top ten supply under 6% of the sample. Lymph node samples came from the axillary draining lymph nodes of breast cancer patients. What was sequenced was axillary lymph node tissue. The source of these receptors is a female donor with breast cancer. Some clones in this sample may be carry-over from other donors' samples.

The CDR3 DNA reads TGCGCCAGCAGCCAAAAGACTAGCGGGGGGGACAATGCCAAAAACATTCAGTACTTC. Translation gives CASSQKTSGGDNAKNIQYF. This rearrangement joins TRBV5-1 to TRBJ2-4; 14 bases align to TRBD2. This CDR3 has 19 residues. The germline gives CDR1 SGHRS, CDR2 YFSETQ. After removal of 4 bases from V and 1 base from J, the junction contained 10 bases not matched to a gene.

This clonotype was detected many times. J is TRBJ2-7 and V is TRBV20-1, with D possibly matching TRBD1 (6 bases). CDR3 length equals 12 residues. Per the germline V gene, CDR1 is DFQATT and CDR2 is SNEGSKA (reference sequence). The V end lost 4 bases, the J end lost 0 bases, and 7 bases lay between the germline ends. The CDR3 sequence: CSATGASYEQYF. CDR3 bases: TGCAGTGCTACAGGGGCCTCCTACGAGCAGTACTTC.

The rearrangement joins TRBV20-1 to TRBJ1-2; D is ambiguous. Germline CDR1 is DFQATT and CDR2 is SNEGSKA (reference sequence). This CDR3 spans 15 amino acids. V shed 3 bases and J shed 8 bases, with 22 bases lying between them. CDR3 nucleotide sequence: TGCAGTGCTAGTGGTCAGGATTTGGGATTACAAGGCTACACCTTC. This translates into CSASGQDLGLQGYTF.

V is TRBV5-4 and J is TRBJ1-2; no reliable D call. The CDR3 runs to 16 residues. Germline V gene data show CDR1 as SGHNT and CDR2 as YYREEE (reference sequence). Trimming shortened V by 4 bases and J by 5 bases, and 21 bases separated the two germline ends. The DNA for the CDR3 is TGTGCCAGCAGCCAATCCGGGATGGACCCCTTTTATGGCTACACCTTC. Translation gives CASSQSGMDPFYGYTF.

The rearrangement joins TRBV10-3 to TRBJ1-4; D is undetermined. The germline V and J ends were trimmed by 4 bases and 8 bases, with 17 bases remaining between them. Germline-derived CDR1 and CDR2 are ENHRY and SYGVKD. The CDR3 has 15 amino acids. The CDR3: CAISGAEFVGEKLFF. The DNA for the CDR3 is TGTGCCATCAGTGGGGCCGAATTCGTCGGGGAAAAACTGTTTTTT.

About this clonotype itself: The junction departs from germline at one end; a sequencing error may be responsible. The chain has TRBV6-5 and TRBJ2-7, with TRBD2 as a possible D gene (7 bases). This CDR3 spans 13 amino acids. The V gene's germline CDR1 is MNHEY and CDR2 SVGAGI. DNA of the CDR3: TGTGCCAGCAGTCTCACAGGGAGGGGCGAGCGGTACTTC. This gives the protein CASSLTGRGERYF.

This clonotype was counted ten times or more. This sequence joins TRBV20-1 and TRBJ2-7; 9 bases map to TRBD2. CDR3 length: 15 amino acids. Germline values: CDR1 DFQATT, CDR2 SNEGSKA (reference sequence). J was trimmed by 1 base and V by 2 bases; bases with no gene match: 6. CDR3: CSARLSGRSSYEQYF. The CDR3 nucleotides read TGCAGTGCTAGACTAAGCGGGAGGTCATCCTACGAGCAGTACTTC.

With respect to this clonotype: A read error may explain this, as a much larger clone is one base away. The V gene is TRBV20-1, the J gene TRBJ2-1; a possible D gene is TRBD2 (5 bases). The germline gives CDR1 DFQATT, CDR2 SNEGSKA (reference sequence). The CDR3 extends over 14 amino acids. DNA for the CDR3: TGCAGTGCCGGGAACTCCAGATCGTACACTGAGCAGTTCTTC. It encodes CSAGNSRSYTEQFF.

This clonotype occurred many times. V is TRBV29-1 and J is TRBJ2-7, with 13 nucleotides matching TRBD2. Germline loops: CDR1 SQVTM, CDR2 ANQGSEA. V was pared by 4 bases and J by 5 bases, with 5 bases of the junction left unmatched. The CDR3 extends over 14 amino acids. CDR3 nucleotide sequence: TGCAGCGTTGCCGAAACTAGCGGGAGGGACGAGCAGTACTTC. Translated: CSVAETSGRDEQYF.

On this clonotype: No conserved phenylalanine or tryptophan ends this CDR3, so it is likely a read error. The chain is built from TRBV19 and TRBJ2-7; TRBD2 might be the D (6 bases). Germline-derived CDR1 and CDR2 are LNHDA and SQIVND (reference sequence). V dropped 2 bases and J dropped 0 bases, with 11 bases sitting between them. The CDR3 runs to 15 residues. The CDR3 region has the DNA TGTGCCAGTAGTATACGGGGGACCTCCTCCTACGAGCAGTACGCC. Amino acid sequence: CASSIRGTSSYEQYA.

The chain has TRBV5-5 and TRBJ1-1; D is perhaps TRBD1 (5 bases). This CDR3 region has 14 residues. Trimming removed 2 bases from V and 1 base from J, with 9 bases in between. Per germline, CDR1 SGHKS and CDR2 YYEKEE (reference sequence). For the CDR3, the DNA is TGTGCCAGCAGCTTAGGGGACGGGAACACTGAAGCTTTCTTT. It encodes CASSLGDGNTEAFF.

This clonotype was seen repeatedly, ten times or more. The chain carries TRBV19 and TRBJ1-2, with 10 bases identical to TRBD1. V was pared by 5 bases and J by 4 bases, with 4 bases of the junction left unmatched. This CDR3 spans 14 amino acids. Looked up from germline, CDR1 is LNHDA and CDR2 is SQIVND (reference sequence). The CDR3 sequence is CASSPGTGVYGYTF. In DNA form, the CDR3 reads TGTGCCAGTAGTCCCGGGACAGGGGTCTATGGCTACACCTTC.

This clonotype was observed many times. Possible read error: a much larger clone is one base away. The chain links TRBV5-8 to TRBJ1-6, with TRBD1 identical over 9 bases. The CDR3 covers 15 residues. Germline assignment: CDR1 SGHTS and CDR2 YDEGEE. The V and J ends lost 4 bases and 7 bases, in that order; junction bases with no gene match: 6. CDR3 in DNA: TGTGCCAGCAGCAGGACAGGGGCCATGAATTCACCCCTCCACTTT. It codes for CASSRTGAMNSPLHF.

This clonotype came up many times. The chain employs TRBV10-3 and TRBJ1-6; D is unresolved. Between the trimmed V and J ends, which lost 0 bases and 10 bases, there was a span of 10 bases. The CDR3 runs 14 residues. CDR1 ENHRY and CDR2 SYGVKD come from the germline V gene. The CDR3 is CAISESVGGSPLHF. The CDR3 bases are TGTGCCATCAGTGAGTCTGTGGGCGGATCACCCCTCCACTTT.

In its sample, this clonotype was seen a few times. This chain links TRBV28 with TRBJ2-3; D perhaps matches TRBD1 (6 bases). The CDR3 sequence is 14 residues long. Germline-derived CDR1 and CDR2 are MDHEN and SYDVKM. V lost 6 bases and J 7 bases, leaving 17 bases between the germline ends. In nucleotides, the CDR3 is TGTGCCAGCAGGTTTACAGGGATCCGATATACGCAGTATTTT. It is translated as CASRFTGIRYTQYF.

This clonotype showed up just once. A clone one base away is much larger, so this may be a read error. V is TRBV28 and J is TRBJ1-5; tentative D call: TRBD1 (6 bases). The CDR3 has 13 residues. Germline lookup yields CDR1 MDHEN and CDR2 SYDVKM. The CDR3 bases are TGTGCCGGCAGACAACAGGGTGGTCAGCCCCAGCATTTT. Amino acids: CAGRQQGGQPQHF.

This clonotype was recorded at least ten times. This chain links TRBV5-1 with TRBJ2-2; D may match TRBD1 or TRBD2 (6 bases each). The germline V gene has CDR1 SGHRS and CDR2 YFSETQ. Trimming cost V 4 bases and J 7 bases, with 14 bases left between them. The CDR3 extends over 14 amino acids. The CDR3, as DNA: TGCGCCAGCAGCCCGGGGGCCCTTAGCGGGGAGCTGTTTTTT. It encodes CASSPGALSGELFF.

This clonotype was observed at least ten times. This chain links TRBV18 with TRBJ2-1; no clear D. Germline V lookup: CDR1 KGHSH, CDR2 LQKENI. The V and J ends lost 4 bases and 8 bases respectively, with 12 bases between them. CDR3 length: 13 residues. In DNA form, the CDR3 reads TGTGCCAGCTCACTCCGCCTCGAACATGAGCAGTTCTTC. Protein product: CASSLRLEHEQFF.

This chain joins TRBV7-9 and TRBJ1-6; D gene ambiguous. V was cut by 5 bases and J by 5 bases, with 7 bases left in between. The CDR3 has 13 amino acids. Germline assignment: CDR1 SEHNR and CDR2 FQNEAQ (reference sequence). The CDR3 region is CASSPDHNSPLHF. In DNA form, the CDR3 reads TGTGCCAGCAGCCCCGACCATAATTCACCCCTCCACTTT.

Concerning this clonotype itself: The conserved phenylalanine or tryptophan is not found at the CDR3 terminus, so this likely reflects a read error. The chain carries TRBV27 and TRBJ2-1; TRBD1 agrees at 7 bases. The germline V gene has CDR1 MNHEY and CDR2 SMNVEV (reference sequence). The CDR3 is 15 residues long. V lost 6 bases to trimming and J lost 6 bases; unmatched junction nucleotides: 11. CDR3 residues: CASRPRDSTINEQFL. The CDR3 region has the DNA TGTGCCAGCAGACCCCGGGACAGCACGATCAATGAGCAGTTCCTC.

Notes on this clonotype: A clone one base away is much larger, so this may be a read error. The rearrangement joins TRBV6-6 to TRBJ2-1; no clear D gene. The CDR3 has 14 residues. Germline V gives CDR1 MNHNY, CDR2 SVGAGI (reference sequence). CDR3 bases: TGTGCCAGCAGTCACTCGAAGGGTTGCAATGAGCAGTTCTTC. This gives the protein CASSHSKGCNEQFF.

Of note for this clonotype: This may arise from a read error, as a much more abundant clone is one base away. The chain couples TRBV7-9 to TRBJ2-6; a possible D gene is TRBD1 (5 bases). In germline, CDR1 is SEHNR, CDR2 FQNEAQ (reference sequence). The CDR3 spans 15 residues. DNA for the CDR3: TGTGCCAGGATAGGCAGGGTCTTAGGGGCCAACGTCCTGCCTTTC. Translated, it gives CARIGRVLGANVLPF.

The chain has TRBV20-1 and TRBJ2-5; the match to TRBD2 covers 12 bases. J was trimmed by 6 bases and V by 5 bases; bases with no gene match: 16. CDR1 and CDR2 from the germline V gene are DFQATT and SNEGSKA (reference sequence). The CDR3 loop spans 17 amino acids. CDR3 amino acids: CSAETGLASGGAKTQYF. The DNA for the CDR3 is TGCAGTGCTGAGACGGGGTTGGCTAGCGGGGGGGCGAAGACCCAGTACTTC.

This clonotype appeared many times. The chain is built from TRBV11-2 and TRBJ1-3; D may be TRBD1 (5 bases). Germline CDR1 is SGHAT and CDR2 is FQNNGV. With 11 bases removed from V and 4 bases from J, the gap between germline ends came to 18 bases. This CDR3 contains 14 residues. CDR3 amino acids: CAVRQITKGNTIYF. The CDR3 bases are TGTGCCGTAAGACAGATAACCAAAGGAAACACCATATATTTT.

This clonotype appeared many times. This may stem from a read error, because a much larger clone lies one nucleotide away. V and J are TRBV6-4 and TRBJ2-3, with 8 positions matching TRBD2. The V gene's germline CDR1 is MRHNA and CDR2 SNTAGT. There are 15 residues in the CDR3. In DNA, the CDR3 is TGTGCCAGCAGTCACTCGTCGGGAGGGGGAGATACGCAGTATTTT. Translating it yields CASSHSSGGGDTQYF.

The chain recombines TRBV9 with TRBJ2-5, with a possible D match to TRBD2 (7 bases). CDR1 and CDR2 (germline): SGDLS, YYNGEE. The CDR3 sequence is 15 residues long. Trimming removed 0 bases at V and 4 bases at J, with 13 bases between. CDR3 sequence: CASSVGRRGGETQYF. The CDR3 DNA sequence: TGTGCCAGCAGCGTAGGTCGGAGGGGGGGAGAGACCCAGTACTTC.